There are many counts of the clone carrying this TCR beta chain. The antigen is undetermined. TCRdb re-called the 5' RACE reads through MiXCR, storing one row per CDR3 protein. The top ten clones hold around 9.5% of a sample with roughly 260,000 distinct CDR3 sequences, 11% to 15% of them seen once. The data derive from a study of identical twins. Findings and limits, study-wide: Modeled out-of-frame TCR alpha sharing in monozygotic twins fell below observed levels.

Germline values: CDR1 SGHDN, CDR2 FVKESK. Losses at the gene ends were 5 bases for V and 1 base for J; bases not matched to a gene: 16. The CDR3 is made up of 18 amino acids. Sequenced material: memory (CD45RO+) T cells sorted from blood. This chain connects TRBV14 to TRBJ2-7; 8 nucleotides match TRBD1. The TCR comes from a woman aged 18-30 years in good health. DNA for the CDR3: TGTGCCAGCAGCTTACTCCCGGGGACAGGAATTGGGTCCTACGAGCAGTACTTC. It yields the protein CASSLLPGTGIGSYEQYF. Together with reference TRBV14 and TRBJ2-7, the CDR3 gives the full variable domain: EAGVTQFPSHSVIEKGQTVTLRCDPISGHDNLYWYRRVMGKEIKFLLHFVKESKQDESGMPNNRFLAERTGGTYSTLKVQPAELEDSGVYFCASSLLPGTGIGSYEQYFGPGTRLTVT.